This T cell receptor (beta chain) was obtained from a study of blood T cell repertoires in COVID-19. The V gene's germline CDR1 is SGHAT and CDR2 FQNNGV. The V end lost 5 bases, the J end lost 7 bases, and 12 bases lay between the germline ends. The CDR3 sequence is 12 residues long. In the source study's methods: Reference gene primer amplification yielded estimated nucleated cell counts. Assay used: immunoSEQ multiplex PCR; TCRdb lists only in-frame clones, some missing. V and J calls and clone size are those listed in that table; D and trimming were worked out from the DNA. The sample records fewer than 300,000 clones, roughly 87% being singletons.

What was sequenced was peripheral blood. The TCR was taken from a human donor in a cohort sampled during active COVID-19. This chain connects TRBV11-2 to TRBJ2-7; weak D call: TRBD1 (6 bases). CDR3 region: CASSIQGFEQYF. The DNA of the CDR3 is TGTGCCAGCAGCATCCAGGGGTTTGAGCAGTACTTC.